This TCR beta chain came from a study of blood T cell repertoires in COVID-19. About the study: PBMCs, B-cell-depleted T cells, or T cells provided the cDNA or gDNA that made up the material.

Participants reported their clinical history, and cohort assignment relied on those reports. Authors' analysis steps: Using reference gene primer amplification, nucleated cell counts were estimated. Sequencing used immunoSEQ multiplex PCR; TCRdb keeps in-frame clones, though not all of them. V, J and clone size reflect that table, while D and trimming were determined from the DNA. The sample records around 330,000 clones, around 89% being singletons. V shed 7 bases, J shed 6 bases, and the junction held 6 bases outside the gene matches. The CDR3 spans 13 residues. The chain couples TRBV12-3 or TRBV12-4 to TRBJ2-5; 9 bases map to TRBD1. The TCR comes from a woman aged 40 to 55 who had recovered from COVID-19. Sequenced sample: PBMCs or T cells enriched from blood (not recorded which). The CDR3: CASTMGQGQTQYF. Written as DNA, the CDR3 is TGTGCCAGCACCATGGGACAGGGCCAGACCCAGTACTTC.